This T cell receptor (beta chain) was recovered during a study of a mutant IDH1 vaccine in newly diagnosed glioma. On the study more broadly: Treated patients were roughly 62% male, about 38% female, mean age around 40 years. Earlier care involved radiotherapy, temozolomide, or both, and the majority received both. Study findings and constraints: Shifts in the top peripheral T cell clonotypes seemed unrelated to pseudoprogression. In 80% to 95% of patients, immune responses induced by the vaccine occurred.

Comment on this clone: As yet, its antigen is unknown.

Time point here: week 35, safety follow-up. In the vaccine, a single dose held 300 ug of the mutant IDH1 20-mer peptide, along with topical imiquimod. TCRdb keeps only in-frame clones here, not all; method: immunoSEQ multiplex PCR. The table has about 50,000 clones, roughly 92% seen once. Germline values: CDR1 KGHSH, CDR2 LQKENI. CDR3 length equals 17 residues. V dropped 6 bases and J dropped 4 bases, with 22 bases sitting between them. The rearrangement uses TRBV18 and TRBJ2-1, with D perhaps TRBD2 (5 bases). This receptor was identified in a man over 45 with glioma. The sequences come from PBMCs, collected from a glioma patient whose treatment included an IDH1 peptide vaccine. As DNA, the CDR3 is TGTGCCAGCTCTCCCCCTATTGGCAGCGGTTCTTACAATGAGCAGTTCTTC. Translation gives CASSPPIGSGSYNEQFF.